This T cell receptor beta chain comes out of a study of shared clonotypes between healthy human individuals (dated by TCRdb to 2018 to 2020). Context from the whole study: The cohort comprised two women and a few men aged 18 to 49 years. Different laboratories and diverse techniques were used to prepare libraries and sequence TCR repertoires, to increase sequencing depth and limit assay-specific biases. Per donor, leukapheresis produced somewhere between about 0.8 and 9 billion PBMCs. For each donor, three plates each were used for CD4 naive and CD4 memory, two plates were used for CD8 naive, and one plate was used for CD8 memory. The study deeply sequenced blood TCR repertoires of five healthy adults to estimate repertoire size and the extent of clonotype sharing between individuals.

The donors were healthy, HIV-negative adults who had no recently reported acute infections or vaccinations. Every donor was a Caucasian adult living in Nashville, Tennessee, USA. CD8 memory samples were composed of magnetically selected CD45RO+ cells combined with CCR7-negative CD45RA+ effector memory (TemRA) cells. Blood was obtained by leukapheresis, after which PBMCs were separated by Ficoll-Histopaque density gradient centrifugation and cryopreserved in liquid nitrogen vapor phase. Analytical flow cytometry was used to check the purity and quantity of each magnetically sorted T cell population. Genomic DNA was isolated from every sorted fraction and measured by UV absorbance on a Nanodrop 2000c. Only one count was recorded for this clone. It lacks a known antigen. No qualities accompany the bases; no much larger clone lies one base away. Using the deep immunoSEQ assay, multiplex PCR amplified TCR CDR3 regions from genomic DNA. Extracted genomic DNA from each cell subset was distributed evenly across all wells of several immunoSEQ 96-well plates, and each plate was treated as a replicate. For sorted subsets, each replicate PCR was loaded with roughly 200 ng genomic DNA, equivalent to 30,000 or so T cell genomes. Purified libraries were quantified with a Qubit 3.0 fluorometer, sized on a Bioanalyzer 2100, and re-quantified with the KAPA Library Quantification kit. Every immunoSEQ 96-well plate was sequenced on a dedicated single-read 150-cycle Illumina NextSeq 550 flow cell. As for the authors' bioinformatics: Because the immunoSEQ output included only junctional sequences and no quality scores, the filtering could not be the same as the filtering used for full-length reads. To assign V/J genes and CDR3, sequences were annotated using PyIR, a Python wrapper for IgBLAST v1.9, with IMGT germline references. Reads were filtered out if the reads had weak V/J assignments (E-value above 1e-6), no CDR3, stop codons, out-of-frame junctions, or ambiguous translated residues. V3J clonotypes were defined as sequences sharing the same inferred V gene, J gene, and CDR3 amino acid sequence. Percentage overlap between repertoires was computed as shared unique clonotypes divided by the size of the smaller repertoire. Repertoire richness was assessed with RTK rarefaction, the Chao1 estimator, and Recon v2.1 estimates of unobserved clonotypes. Generation probabilities for all TCRbeta clonotypes obtained by the gDNA method from several donors were computed using OLGA. The clones in this table, taken by TCRdb from immuneACCESS, are in-frame only. Not every clone is retained; where verified, under half of the shortfall comes from an unresolved V gene, and the cause of the rest is unknown. V, J and clone size derive from that table, while D and trimming were established from the DNA sequence. This sample is represented by 95,000 to 120,000 clones; approximately 70% of them were singletons. The ten most abundant clones make up around 24% of the sample.

What the work shows at the level of the full study, not this receptor alone: Pairwise subsampling indicated that sequencing depth was expected to affect the degree of clonotype sharing among donors. Compared with non-shared clonotypes, clonotypes shared by all four sorted-subset donors had higher generation probabilities. About 4.5% of naive CD4, around 3.5% of naive CD8, approximately 2% of memory CD4, and about 0.4% of memory CD8 clonotypes were shared across several donors. The small number of donors limited the genetic and exposure-history diversity represented. Even with the large sequencing depth, rarefaction of the sorted-subset datasets indicated that sequencing was incomplete. Estimated clonotype richness was generally larger for naive than for memory subsets. Sampling was restricted to blood, and TCR repertoires in tissue are likely to differ from TCR repertoires in blood.

Sequencing was performed on memory CD8+ T cells sorted from blood. What the cell subset or site label conveys for this sample: CD45RO+ cells pooled with CCR7-negative TemRA cells. The TCR comes from a woman in her 30s in good health.

The CDR3 reads CASSETQREGQDTQYF. The bases read TGTGCCAGCAGTGAGACCCAGCGGGAGGGCCAAGATACGCAGTATTTT. The sequence links TRBV25-1 to TRBJ2-3, and TRBD2 matches 10 of the central bases. The V end gives up 3 bases and the J end 5 bases, leaving 8 bases in the junction not matched to a gene. CDR3 length: 16 amino acids, cysteine to phenylalanine. Of the read, only the CDR3 DNA is kept; its 48 bases are in frame from base 1. The germline V gene specifies MGHDK as CDR1 and SYGVNS as CDR2.